Only a few counts were recorded for the clone carrying this TCR beta chain. The antigen is not known. Germline-derived CDR1 and CDR2 are LNHDA and SQIVND (reference sequence). This CDR3 is 14 amino acids long. Trimming pared 4 bases from V and 4 bases from J, leaving 13 bases between. TCRdb analysed the reads with MiXCR anew, one entry per CDR3 protein. The repertoire holds some 100,000 distinct CDR3 sequences, about a quarter seen once, with around 42% in the top ten. The data originate from a study of T cell repertoires in cytomegalovirus infection. Study-wide results and limits: It was HLA-C-restricted CMV-specific TCR beta clonotypes that dominated the response ex vivo. Identification of carriers of CMV plus the relevant HLA was achieved through cumulative public TCR beta family frequency.

The rearrangement uses TRBV19 and TRBJ1-2; tentatively, D is TRBD1 (5 bases). The clonotype originates from a human donor in good health (CMV status not recorded). Some clones in this sample may be carry-over from other donors' samples. Sequences were obtained from CD8+ T cells from PBMCs. Here the CDR3 DNA reads TGTGCCAGTAGTACCAGGGAAAAGACCTATGGCTACACCTTC. It yields the protein CASSTREKTYGYTF.